The clone carrying this TCR beta chain was found once. Other nucleotide sequences in the sample specify the same CDR3. TCRdb's table, derived via immunoSEQ multiplex PCR, lists solely in-frame clones and lacks some. The table shows 30,000 to 40,000 clones, with around nine tenths occurring only once. The record originates from a study of neoadjuvant anti-PD-1 for oral cavity cancer. Analysis of PBMCs was direct, with no culture step. The material was PBMCs, obtained before nivolumab (anti-PD-1) treatment. The TCR was taken from a person aged 40 to 85 with oral cavity squamous cell carcinoma.

For the CDR3, the DNA is TGTGCCAGCAGCCACCGACAGGGTAGGAACACCGGGGAGCTGTTTTTT. It specifies CASSHRQGRNTGELFF. The V and J genes are TRBV7-9 and TRBJ2-2; 7 positions agree with TRBD1. From germline, CDR1 is SEHNR and CDR2 FQNEAQ (reference sequence). The CDR3 spans 16 residues. The V and J ends lost 5 bases and 1 base, in that order; junction bases with no gene match: 7.